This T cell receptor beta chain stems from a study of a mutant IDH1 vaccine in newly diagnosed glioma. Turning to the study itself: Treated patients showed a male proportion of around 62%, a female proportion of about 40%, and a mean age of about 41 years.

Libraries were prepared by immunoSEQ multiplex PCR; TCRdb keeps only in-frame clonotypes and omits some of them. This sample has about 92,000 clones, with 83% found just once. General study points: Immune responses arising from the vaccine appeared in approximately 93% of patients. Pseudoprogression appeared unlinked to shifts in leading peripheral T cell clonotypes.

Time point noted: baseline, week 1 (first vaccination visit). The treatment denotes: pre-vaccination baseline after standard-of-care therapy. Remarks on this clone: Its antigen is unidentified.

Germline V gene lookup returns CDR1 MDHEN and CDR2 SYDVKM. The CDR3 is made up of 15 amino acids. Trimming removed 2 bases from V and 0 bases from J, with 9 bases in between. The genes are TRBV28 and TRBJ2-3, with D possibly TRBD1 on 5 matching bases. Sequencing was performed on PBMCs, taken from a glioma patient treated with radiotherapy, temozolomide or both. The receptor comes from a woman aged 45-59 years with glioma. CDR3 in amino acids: CASSLPGSSTDTQYF. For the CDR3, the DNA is TGTGCCAGCAGTTTACCAGGGTCTAGCACAGATACGCAGTATTTT.